The 2 T cell receptor beta chains reported below all come from one sample, sequenced in a study of monozygotic twins with inflammatory bowel disease. TCRdb re-called the 5' RACE reads and shows each CDR3 protein once, DNA omitted. The sample's table shows approximately 380,000 distinct CDR3 sequences. The specimen was blood. These receptors were collected from a human donor with ulcerative colitis or Crohn's disease, or a healthy co-twin of an affected twin (not recorded which).

This chain connects TRBV18 to TRBJ1-5; TCRdb's assignment of TRBD1 cannot be checked, as there is no DNA. There are 15 residues in the CDR3. Germline CDR1 reads KGHSH; CDR2 reads LQKENI. The CDR3 sequence is CASSLETGEVLPQHF.

The rearrangement joins TRBV7-2 to TRBJ2-7; TCRdb designates TRBD2, a call that cannot be tested without DNA. The V gene's germline CDR1 is SGHTA and CDR2 FQGNSA. This CDR3 comprises 15 residues. The CDR3 protein is CASSTGLAGAYEQYF.